The 2 T cell receptor beta chains listed next were all sequenced from one sample in a study of T cell repertoires in cytomegalovirus infection. What these receptors recognize is not known. One entry per CDR3 protein results from TCRdb running MiXCR on the reads. Among roughly 990,000 distinct CDR3 sequences listed, roughly 30% were seen once. Sequences were derived from cultured CD8+ T cells from PBMCs, sampled from culture after CMV antigen stimulation. The receptors shown here come from a human donor in good health (CMV status not recorded). Some clones in this sample may be carry-over from other donors' samples.

This clonotype was observed once. The V call is TRBV24-1, the J call TRBJ2-1; D is uncertain. Between the trimmed V and J ends, which lost 7 bases and 0 bases, there was a span of 6 bases. This CDR3 comprises 13 residues. Germline V gene sequence: CDR1 KGHDR, CDR2 SFDVKD. The CDR3 reads CATRGASYNEQFF. The CDR3 nucleotides read TGTGCCACCAGGGGTGCCTCCTACAATGAGCAGTTCTTC.

This clonotype has only a few counts. The chain has TRBV14 and TRBJ2-2; 8 nucleotides align to TRBD2. In germline, CDR1 is SGHDN, CDR2 FVKESK. The CDR3 has 18 amino acids. After removal of 5 bases from V and 3 bases from J, the junction contained 14 bases not matched to a gene. The CDR3 protein is CASSSLRLATRDTGELFF. CDR3 nucleotides: TGTGCCAGCAGCTCTTTACGACTAGCGACAAGGGACACCGGGGAGCTGTTTTTT.